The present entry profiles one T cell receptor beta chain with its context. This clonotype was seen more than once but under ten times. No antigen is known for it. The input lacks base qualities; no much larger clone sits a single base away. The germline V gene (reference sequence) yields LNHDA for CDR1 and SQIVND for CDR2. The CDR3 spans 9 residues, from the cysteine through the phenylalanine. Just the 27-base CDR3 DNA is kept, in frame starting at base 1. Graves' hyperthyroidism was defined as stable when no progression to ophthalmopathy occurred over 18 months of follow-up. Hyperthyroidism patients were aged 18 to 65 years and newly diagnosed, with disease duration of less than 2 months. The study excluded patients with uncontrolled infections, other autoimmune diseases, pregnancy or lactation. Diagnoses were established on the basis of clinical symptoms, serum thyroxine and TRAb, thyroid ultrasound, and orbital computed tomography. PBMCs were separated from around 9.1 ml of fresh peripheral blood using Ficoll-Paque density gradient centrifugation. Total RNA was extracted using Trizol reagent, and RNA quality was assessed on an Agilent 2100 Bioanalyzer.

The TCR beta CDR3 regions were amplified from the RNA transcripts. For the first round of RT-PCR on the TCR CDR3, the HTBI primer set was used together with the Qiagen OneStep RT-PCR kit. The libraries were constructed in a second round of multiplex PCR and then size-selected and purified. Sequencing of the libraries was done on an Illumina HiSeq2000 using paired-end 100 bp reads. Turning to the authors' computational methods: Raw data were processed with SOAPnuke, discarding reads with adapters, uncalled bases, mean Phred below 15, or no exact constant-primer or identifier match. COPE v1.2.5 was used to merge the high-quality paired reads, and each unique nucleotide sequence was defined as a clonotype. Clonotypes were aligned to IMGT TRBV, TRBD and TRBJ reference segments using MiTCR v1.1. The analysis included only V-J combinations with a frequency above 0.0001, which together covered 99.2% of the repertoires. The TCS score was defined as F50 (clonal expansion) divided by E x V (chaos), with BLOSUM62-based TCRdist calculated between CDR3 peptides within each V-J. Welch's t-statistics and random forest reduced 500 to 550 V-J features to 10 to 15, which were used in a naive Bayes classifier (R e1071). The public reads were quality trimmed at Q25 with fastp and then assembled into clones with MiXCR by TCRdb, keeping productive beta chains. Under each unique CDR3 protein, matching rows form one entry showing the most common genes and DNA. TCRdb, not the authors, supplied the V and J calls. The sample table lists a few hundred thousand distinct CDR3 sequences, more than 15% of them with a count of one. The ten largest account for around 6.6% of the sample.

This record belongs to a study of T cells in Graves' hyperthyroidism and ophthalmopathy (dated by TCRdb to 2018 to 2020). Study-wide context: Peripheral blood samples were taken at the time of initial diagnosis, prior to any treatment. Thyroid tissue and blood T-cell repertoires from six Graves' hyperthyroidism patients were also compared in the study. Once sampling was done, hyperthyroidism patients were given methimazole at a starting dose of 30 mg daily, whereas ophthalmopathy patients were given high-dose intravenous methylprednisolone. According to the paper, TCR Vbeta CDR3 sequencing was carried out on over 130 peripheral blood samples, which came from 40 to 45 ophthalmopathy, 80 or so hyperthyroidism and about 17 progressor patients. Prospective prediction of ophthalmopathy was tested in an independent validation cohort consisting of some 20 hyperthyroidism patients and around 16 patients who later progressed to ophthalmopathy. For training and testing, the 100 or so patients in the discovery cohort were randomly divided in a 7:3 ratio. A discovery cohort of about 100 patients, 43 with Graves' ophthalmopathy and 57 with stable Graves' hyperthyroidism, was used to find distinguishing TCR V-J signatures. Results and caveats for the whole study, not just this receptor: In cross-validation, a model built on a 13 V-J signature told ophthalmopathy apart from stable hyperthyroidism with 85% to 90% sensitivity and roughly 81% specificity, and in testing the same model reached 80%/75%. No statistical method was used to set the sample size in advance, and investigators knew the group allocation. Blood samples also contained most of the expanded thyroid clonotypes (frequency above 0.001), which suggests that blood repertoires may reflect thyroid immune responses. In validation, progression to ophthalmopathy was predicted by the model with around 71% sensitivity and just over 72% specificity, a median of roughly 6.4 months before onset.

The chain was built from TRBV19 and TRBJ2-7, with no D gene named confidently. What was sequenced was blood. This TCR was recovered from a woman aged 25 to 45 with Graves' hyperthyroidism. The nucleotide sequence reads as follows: TGTGCAAAGGACGGCGAGCAGTACTTC. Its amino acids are CAKDGEQYF.